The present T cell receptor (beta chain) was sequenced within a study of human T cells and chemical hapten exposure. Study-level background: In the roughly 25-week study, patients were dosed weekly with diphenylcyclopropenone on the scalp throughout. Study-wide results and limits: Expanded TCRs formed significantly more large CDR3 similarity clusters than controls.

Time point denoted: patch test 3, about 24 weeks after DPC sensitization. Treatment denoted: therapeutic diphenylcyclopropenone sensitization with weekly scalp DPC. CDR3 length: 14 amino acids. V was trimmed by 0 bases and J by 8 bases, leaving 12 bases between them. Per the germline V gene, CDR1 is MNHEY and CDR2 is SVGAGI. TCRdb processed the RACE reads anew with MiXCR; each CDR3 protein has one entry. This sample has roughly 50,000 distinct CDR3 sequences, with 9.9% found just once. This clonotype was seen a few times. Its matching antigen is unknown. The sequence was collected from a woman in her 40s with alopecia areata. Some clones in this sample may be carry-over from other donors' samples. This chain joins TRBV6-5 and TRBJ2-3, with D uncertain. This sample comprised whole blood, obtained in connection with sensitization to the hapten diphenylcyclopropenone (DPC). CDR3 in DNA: TGTGCCAGCAGTTACTCGAAGGTTTTGAGTACGCAGTATTTT. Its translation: CASSYSKVLSTQYF.